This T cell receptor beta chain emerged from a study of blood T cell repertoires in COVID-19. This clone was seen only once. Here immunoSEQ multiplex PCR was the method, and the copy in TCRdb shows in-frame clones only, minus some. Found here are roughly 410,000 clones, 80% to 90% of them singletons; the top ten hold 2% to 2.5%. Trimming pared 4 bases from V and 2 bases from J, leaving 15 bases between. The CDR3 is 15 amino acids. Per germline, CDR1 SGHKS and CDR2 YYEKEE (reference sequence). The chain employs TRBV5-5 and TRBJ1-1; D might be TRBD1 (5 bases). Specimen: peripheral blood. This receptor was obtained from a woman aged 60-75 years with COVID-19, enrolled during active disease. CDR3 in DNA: TGTGCCAGCAGCCCATGGGACTGGGCAAACACTGAAGCTTTCTTT. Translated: CASSPWDWANTEAFF. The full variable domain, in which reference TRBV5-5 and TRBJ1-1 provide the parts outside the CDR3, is DAGVTQSPTHLIKTRGQQVTLRCSPISGHKSVSWYQQVLGQGPQFIFQYYEKEERGRGNFPDRFSARQFPNYSSELNVNALLLGDSALYLCASSPWDWANTEAFFGQGTRLTVV.